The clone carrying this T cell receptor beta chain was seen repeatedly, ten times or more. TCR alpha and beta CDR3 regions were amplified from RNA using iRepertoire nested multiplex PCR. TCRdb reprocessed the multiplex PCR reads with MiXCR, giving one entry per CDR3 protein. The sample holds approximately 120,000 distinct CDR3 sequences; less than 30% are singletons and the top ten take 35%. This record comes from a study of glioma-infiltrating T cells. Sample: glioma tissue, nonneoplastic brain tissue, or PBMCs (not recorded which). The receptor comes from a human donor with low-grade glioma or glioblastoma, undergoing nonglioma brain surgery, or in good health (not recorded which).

The CDR3 DNA reads TGTGCCAGCAGCGCGGGCCTTTCCGGCTACACCTTC. Residues: CASSAGLSGYTF. The rearrangement joins TRBV2 to TRBJ1-2; no clear D. Germline assignment: CDR1 SNHLY and CDR2 FYNNEI. V lost 6 bases and J 8 bases, leaving 13 bases between the germline ends. The CDR3 consists of 12 residues.